This passage covers 15 T cell receptor beta chains from one sample sequenced in a study of Ad26.COV2.S vaccination and SARS-CoV-2 variants. Treatment here: some 19 received Ad26.COV2.S at low or high dose, single or two shots; about 5 received placebo; per-sample allocation not given. After the first vaccine or placebo injection, samples were drawn on day 63. The data were produced by immunoSEQ multiplex PCR, yet TCRdb's version contains in-frame clones alone and is incomplete. The sample yields approximately 450,000 clones, over 75% seen once. Sequenced here: peripheral blood, sampled in a trial of Ad26.COV2.S vaccine versus placebo. The source is a person between 18 and 65 years old who received the Ad26.COV2.S COVID-19 vaccine or a placebo.

V usage is TRBV19 and J usage is TRBJ2-7, with 11 nucleotides matching TRBD2. CDR1 LNHDA and CDR2 SQIVND come from the germline V gene (reference sequence). This CDR3 has 15 amino acids. Germline trimming cut 3 bases from V and 3 bases from J; bases unmatched to any gene: 4. The CDR3 sequence: CASSMSTSGNYEQYF. In DNA, the CDR3 is TGTGCCAGTAGTATGTCGACTAGCGGGAACTACGAGCAGTACTTC.

The gene calls are TRBV5-1 and TRBJ2-2; D gene unclear. Germline loops: CDR1 SGHRS, CDR2 YFSETQ. This CDR3 comprises 14 residues. V dropped 0 bases and J dropped 3 bases, with 6 bases sitting between them. For the CDR3, the DNA is TGCGCCAGCAGCTTGGAACCGGACACCGGGGAGCTGTTTTTT. This codes for CASSLEPDTGELFF.

In this sample, this clone turned up once. The V gene is TRBV18, the J gene TRBJ1-5; D perhaps matches TRBD1 (6 bases). This CDR3 spans 12 amino acids. From germline, CDR1 is KGHSH and CDR2 LQKENI. Trimming removed 6 bases at V and 6 bases at J, with 9 bases between. The CDR3 reads CASSQGSQPQHF. The CDR3 bases are TGTGCCAGCTCGCAGGGGAGTCAGCCCCAGCATTTT.

The chain uses TRBV30 and TRBJ2-3, with a weak D call TRBD2 (5 bases). This CDR3 comprises 13 residues. V was shortened by 0 bases and J by 5 bases, with 9 bases between the two germline ends. Germline V CDR1 and CDR2: GTSNPN, SVGIG (reference sequence). The CDR3 nucleotides are TGTGCCTGGAGTGTACTTGGAGGAGATACGCAGTATTTT. Its protein is CAWSVLGGDTQYF.

Of note for this clone: Other DNA sequences within the sample encode an identical CDR3. The chain links TRBV7-3 to TRBJ2-3; perhaps TRBD1 as D (5 bases). V was shortened by 0 bases and J by 4 bases, with 8 bases between the two germline ends. This CDR3 is built from 14 residues. The germline CDR1 and CDR2 sequences are SGHTA and FQGTGA. This chain's CDR3 is CASSLTGAADTQYF. The CDR3 nucleotides are TGTGCCAGCAGCTTAACAGGGGCCGCAGATACGCAGTATTTT.

This CDR3 reads CASSVVAENTEAFF. The CDR3 DNA sequence: TGTGCCAGCAGCGTAGTAGCGGAGAACACTGAAGCTTTCTTT. The rearrangement uses TRBV9 and TRBJ1-1; no clear D. The V end was cut by 0 bases, the J end by 1 base, with 7 bases between. Germline CDR1 and CDR2: SGDLS and YYNGEE. The CDR3 runs 14 residues.

The chain links TRBV4-3 to TRBJ2-5; the match to TRBD2 covers 9 bases. After removal of 4 bases from V and 6 bases from J, the junction contained 12 bases not matched to a gene. This CDR3 has 16 residues. Germline CDR1 is LGHNA and CDR2 is YSLEER. CDR3 sequence: CASSPTLGLAGQTQYF. In nucleotides, the CDR3 is TGCGCCAGCAGCCCGACCTTGGGGCTAGCGGGACAGACCCAGTACTTC.

The J gene is TRBJ1-2, the V gene TRBV3-1 (or the pseudogene TRBV3-2), with 8 bases fitting TRBD1. The CDR3 covers 13 residues. CDR1 and CDR2 (germline): LGHDT, YNNKEL (reference sequence). V shed 2 bases and J 13 bases; nucleotides not matched to a gene: 9. CDR3 protein: CASSQIPGQACTF. Written as DNA, the CDR3 is TGTGCCAGCAGCCAAATTCCGGGACAGGCCTGCACCTTC.

The J gene is TRBJ1-2, the V gene TRBV29-1, with a tentative D call TRBD1 (6 bases). Trimming removed 0 bases at V and 4 bases at J, with 9 bases between. Germline CDR1 reads SQVTM; CDR2 reads ANQGSEA. The CDR3 runs 13 residues. CDR3 sequence: CSVEEGGTYGYTF. The DNA for the CDR3 is TGCAGCGTTGAAGAAGGGGGAACCTATGGCTACACCTTC.

This clone appeared once. The gene calls are TRBV2 and TRBJ2-2; tentative D call: TRBD2 (5 bases). Germline V gene lookup returns CDR1 SNHLY and CDR2 FYNNEI. V lost 1 base and J lost 4, with 10 bases in between. The CDR3 covers 15 residues. The CDR3 DNA reads as TGTGCCAGCAGTGAAGAAGGCGGGCCCACCGGGGAGCTGTTTTTT. The encoded protein is CASSEEGGPTGELFF.

The chain links TRBV7-6 to TRBJ2-7, with 11 bases aligning to TRBD2. V was clipped by 4 bases and J by 3 bases; unmatched bases: 5. Per the germline V gene, CDR1 is SGHVS and CDR2 is FNYEAQ. This CDR3 has 15 residues. The CDR3 here is CASSSGLAGDYEQYF. CDR3 in DNA: TGTGCCAGCAGCTCCGGACTAGCGGGCGACTACGAGCAGTACTTC.

The chain employs TRBV6-4 and TRBJ2-3; D ambiguous. CDR3 length: 15 residues. The V gene lost 2 bases and the J gene lost 0 bases, with 9 bases spanning the gap. Germline-derived CDR1 and CDR2 are MRHNA and SNTAGT. The CDR3 bases are TGTGCCAGCAGTGACGGTGAGAGAAGCACAGATACGCAGTATTTT. Translating it yields CASSDGERSTDTQYF.

This chain uses TRBV5-5 with TRBJ2-1; no definite D call. CDR1 SGHKS and CDR2 YYEKEE come from the germline V gene (reference sequence). V lost 0 bases and J lost 10, with 11 bases in between. The CDR3 contains 13 residues. The CDR3 bases are TGTGCCAGCAGCTTGGGGTCCCCATGGGAGCAGTTCTTC. Amino acids: CASSLGSPWEQFF.

V usage is TRBV20-1 and J usage is TRBJ2-4; 7 positions match TRBD1. The CDR3 has 11 amino acids. Unmatched junction bases numbered 4, after V lost 6 bases and J lost 8 bases. The germline V gene has CDR1 DFQATT and CDR2 SNEGSKA (reference sequence). CDR3 residues: CSAKTGDIQYF. As DNA, the CDR3 is TGCAGTGCGAAAACAGGGGACATTCAGTACTTC.

Points on this clone: Other DNA variants within this sample encode the same CDR3. The V gene is TRBV4-1, the J gene TRBJ2-2, with 16 bases aligning to TRBD2. The CDR3 is 17 residues long. The germline gives CDR1 MGHRA, CDR2 YSYEKL. The junction had 1 base not matched to a gene; V was cut back by 1 base and J by 5 bases. The DNA for the CDR3 is TGCGCCAGCAGCCAAGCGGGACTAGCGGGAGGGACCGGGGAGCTGTTTTTT. This encodes CASSQAGLAGGTGELFF.